The rows below give T cell receptor beta chains drawn from one sample of a study of blood T cell repertoires in COVID-19. The assay was immunoSEQ multiplex PCR, and TCRdb's table has in-frame clones only and misses some. The repertoire holds roughly 72,000 clones, with 88% as singletons. Sequenced sample: peripheral blood. The source of these receptors is a human donor in a cohort sampled during active COVID-19. CDR3s include the opening cysteine and the closing phenylalanine or tryptophan. A D gene is named only where the DNA matches it firmly. Part of the rows lack a size; the others show once, few, many or a class for expanded clones.

TRBD1	-	TRBV11-2	TRBJ2-7	CASSSDRGLYEQYF	TGTGCCAGCAGCTCGGACAGGGGGCTTTACGAGCAGTACTTC
-	once	TRBV5-1	TRBJ1-5	CASSLDGRGNNQPQHF	TGCGCCAGCAGCTTGGATGGGAGGGGTAACAATCAGCCCCAGCATTTT
-	-	TRBV6-2/TRBV6-3	TRBJ2-3	CASSHSRQEEFRDTQYF	TGTGCCAGCAGTCACTCTCGCCAGGAAGAATTTAGAGATACGCAGTATTTT
-	-	TRBV5-1	TRBJ2-5	CASSLAPQETQYF	TGCGCCAGCAGCTTGGCCCCTCAAGAGACCCAGTACTTC
TRBD1	-	TRBV7-2	TRBJ1-3	CASSFRQGAYGNTIYF	TGTGCCAGCAGCTTTAGACAGGGGGCATATGGAAACACCATATATTTT
-	-	TRBV19	TRBJ1-2	CATAIGRTEYGYTF	TGTGCTACCGCTATAGGGAGAACGGAATATGGCTACACCTTC
TRBD2	-	TRBV27	TRBJ2-5	CASRERGMGETQYF	TGTGCCAGCAGGGAGCGGGGGATGGGAGAGACCCAGTACTTC
TRBD1	-	TRBV19	TRBJ2-3	CASNPTGGITDTQYF	TGTGCCAGTAATCCCACAGGGGGCATAACAGATACGCAGTATTTT
-	-	TRBV9	TRBJ2-1	CASSVASRGSYNEQFF	TGTGCCAGCAGCGTAGCCTCCCGTGGGAGCTACAATGAGCAGTTCTTC
-	-	TRBV18	TRBJ2-1	CASSPRVLYNEQFF	TGTGCCAGCTCACCACGTGTACTATACAATGAGCAGTTCTTC
-	-	TRBV9	TRBJ2-3	CASSETGDPRDTQYF	TGTGCCAGCAGCGAGACGGGGGACCCCAGAGATACGCAGTATTTT
TRBD2	-	TRBV5-1	TRBJ2-2	CASTPIALGLAGGTGELFF	TGCGCCAGCACCCCGATCGCTTTAGGGCTAGCGGGCGGCACCGGGGAGCTGTTTTTT
-	-	TRBV28	TRBJ2-1	CASSLVVATHNEQFF	TGTGCCAGCAGTTTAGTAGTAGCGACCCACAATGAGCAGTTCTTC
TRBD1	-	TRBV7-6	TRBJ2-7	CASSLAGTGGHEQYF	TGTGCCAGCAGCTTAGCGGGGACAGGGGGCCACGAGCAGTACTTC
-	-	TRBV19	TRBJ1-1	CASSNFGGSSGNTEAFF	TGTGCCAGTAGTAATTTCGGGGGGTCCTCCGGGAACACTGAAGCTTTCTTT
-	-	TRBV13	TRBJ2-3	CASSLDRSGTDTQYF	TGTGCCAGCAGCTTAGACAGGAGTGGCACAGATACGCAGTATTTT
-	-	TRBV19	TRBJ2-5	CASSPYNLQETQYF	TGTGCCAGTAGTCCCTATAACCTCCAAGAGACCCAGTACTTC
-	once	TRBV7-9	TRBJ2-7	CASSLANRPTYEQYF	TGTGCCAGCAGCTTAGCCAATCGCCCTACCTACGAGCAGTACTTC
-	-	TRBV2	TRBJ2-1	CASSMRDVNNEQFF	TGTGCCAGCAGTATGCGGGATGTAAACAATGAGCAGTTCTTC
-	-	TRBV6-1	TRBJ1-2	CASSEAPGTYGLYGYTF	TGTGCCAGCAGTGAAGCCCCCGGGACATATGGGTTGTATGGCTACACCTTC
TRBD2	-	TRBV19	TRBJ2-1	CASRSGGTSYNEQFF	TGTGCCAGTAGGAGCGGGGGTACCTCCTACAATGAGCAGTTCTTC
-	-	TRBV30	TRBJ1-1	CAWSAGLLNTEAFF	TGTGCCTGGAGTGCGGGACTCCTGAACACTGAAGCTTTCTTT
TRBD2	-	TRBV6-5	TRBJ2-3	CASRWTSETDTQYF	TGTGCCAGCAGATGGACTAGCGAGACAGATACGCAGTATTTT
TRBD1	-	TRBV5-1	TRBJ2-7	CASSPRDRESEQYF	TGCGCCAGCAGCCCCCGGGACAGGGAATCCGAGCAGTACTTC
-	-	TRBV10-3	TRBJ2-3	CAISLASTAGTQYF	TGTGCCATCAGTTTAGCCTCGACAGCAGGCACGCAGTATTTT
-	once	TRBV7-8	TRBJ2-1	CASSSTGLIVLIDEQFF	TGTGCCAGCAGCTCGACGGGACTCATAGTGTTAATCGATGAGCAGTTCTTC
TRBD1	-	TRBV7-9	TRBJ2-5	CASRQGAQETQYF	TGTGCCAGCAGGCAGGGGGCGCAAGAGACCCAGTACTTC
TRBD2	-	TRBV5-5	TRBJ2-7	CASSLASGTSGRSPYEQYF	TGTGCCAGCAGCTTGGCCAGCGGGACTAGCGGGAGATCCCCCTACGAGCAGTACTTC
TRBD2	-	TRBV19	TRBJ2-5	CASSRHETSGAQGETQYF	TGTGCCAGTAGCCGTCATGAGACTAGCGGGGCTCAAGGGGAGACCCAGTACTTC